The clone carrying this T cell receptor beta chain was counted many times. The antigen remains unidentified. The data belong to a study of response to subunit inactivated influenza vaccine. Study-wide findings and caveats: Each seasonal influenza vaccination, the authors suggested, recruits few new T cells.

Using its own MiXCR run on the RT-PCR reads, TCRdb lists one record per CDR3 protein. In the table there are more than 400,000 distinct CDR3 sequences, roughly 7.9% of which are singletons. The ends lost 0 bases at V and 5 bases at J; junction bases unmatched: 13. The length of the CDR3 is 18 residues. CDR1 is MGHRA and CDR2 is YSYEKL in the germline V gene. The clonotype originates from a man in his fifties or sixties who received an inactivated influenza vaccine. This chain links TRBV4-1 with TRBJ2-3; the match to TRBD2 covers 8 bases. The source material was PBMCs from blood, sampled approximately 25 months after vaccination. This CDR3 reads CASSQDSGPGLVIDTQYF. As DNA, the CDR3 is TGCGCCAGCAGCCAAGATTCAGGGCCGGGACTAGTCATAGATACGCAGTATTTT.